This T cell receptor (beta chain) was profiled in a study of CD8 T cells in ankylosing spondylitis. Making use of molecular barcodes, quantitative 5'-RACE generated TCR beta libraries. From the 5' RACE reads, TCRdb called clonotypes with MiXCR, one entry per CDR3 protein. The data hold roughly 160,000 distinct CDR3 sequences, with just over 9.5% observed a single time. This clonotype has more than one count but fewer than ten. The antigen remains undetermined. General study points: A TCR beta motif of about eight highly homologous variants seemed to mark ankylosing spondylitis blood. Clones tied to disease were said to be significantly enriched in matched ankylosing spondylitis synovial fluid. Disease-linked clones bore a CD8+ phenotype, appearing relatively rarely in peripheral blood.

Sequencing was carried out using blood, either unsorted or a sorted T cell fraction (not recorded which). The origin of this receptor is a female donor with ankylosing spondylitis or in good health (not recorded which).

The CDR3 here is CASSHGFSQSSYNEQFF. Here the CDR3 DNA reads TGCGCCAGCAGTCACGGGTTCTCCCAAAGCTCCTACAATGAGCAGTTCTTC. The gene calls are TRBV10-1 and TRBJ2-1; D uncertain. Germline CDR1 reads WNHNN; CDR2 reads SYGVQD (reference sequence). This CDR3 region has 17 residues. Trimming pared 5 bases from V and 0 bases from J, leaving 17 bases between.